These T cell receptor beta chains were read from a single sample in a study of T cell changes during pregnancy in multiple sclerosis. Sequencing was performed with immunoSEQ multiplex PCR; in TCRdb, only in-frame clones are kept and a portion is missing. This sample has around 31,000 clones, with 90% found just once. Here the sequenced sample was CD8+ T cells from peripheral blood mononuclear cells, taken in the second trimester of pregnancy. The receptors shown here come from a female donor with multiple sclerosis, enrolled in a pregnancy study. CDR3s include the opening cysteine and the closing phenylalanine or tryptophan. The order of the fields is clone size, D gene, J gene, V gene, CDR3 DNA, CDR3 protein. The D gene is left open where the match is weak. Clone size is not always given. Where it is, it says once, few, many or a class for expanded clones.

size: .; D: TRBD2; J: TRBJ2-7; V: TRBV11-2; DNA: TGTGCCAGCAGCCCCGAAGTAGCGGGAGGTAACGAGCAGTACTTC; CDR3: CASSPEVAGGNEQYF
size: .; D: .; J: TRBJ1-1; V: TRBV2; DNA: TGTGCCAGCAAATATCAGGGGAACACTGAAGCTTTCTTT; CDR3: CASKYQGNTEAFF
size: few; D: .; J: TRBJ1-6; V: TRBV5-6; DNA: TGTGCCAGCAGCCCTGTCCTAGCCGCCGATAATTCACCCCTCCACTTT; CDR3: CASSPVLAADNSPLHF
size: .; D: .; J: TRBJ2-7; V: TRBV28; DNA: TGTGCCAGCAGTTTAGGTCGGGTCGAGCAGTACTTC; CDR3: CASSLGRVEQYF
size: once; D: TRBD1; J: TRBJ1-5; V: TRBV7-9; DNA: TGTGCCAGCAGCTTAGGACAGGGGGAGAATCAGCCCCAGCATTTT; CDR3: CASSLGQGENQPQHF
size: .; D: .; J: TRBJ2-1; V: TRBV2; DNA: TGTGCCAGCAGTCTTGGGGCGAACCGACGGTTCTTC; CDR3: CASSLGANRRFF
size: .; D: TRBD1; J: TRBJ2-7; V: TRBV12-5; DNA: TGTGCTAGTGGCCAAGAGGACAGGGTGGACTTC; CDR3: CASGQEDRVDF
size: .; D: .; J: TRBJ2-5; V: TRBV4-3; DNA: TGCGCCAGCAGCCAAGCCCCCGGGGGTATCCAAGAGACCCAGTACTTC; CDR3: CASSQAPGGIQETQYF
size: .; D: TRBD1; J: TRBJ1-4; V: TRBV5-8; DNA: TGTGCCAGCAGCCCCGTGCCGGGGACAGAACTGTTTTTT; CDR3: CASSPVPGTELFF
size: .; D: .; J: TRBJ1-1; V: TRBV10-2; DNA: TGCGCCAGCGGCTTAACAGGGAACACTGAAGCTTTCTTT; CDR3: CASGLTGNTEAFF
size: .; D: .; J: TRBJ1-1; V: TRBV30; DNA: TGTGCCTGGAGTGTCGGAAGATGGAGGGAACCTGAAGCTTTCTTT; CDR3: CAWSVGRWREPEAFF
size: .; D: TRBD2; J: TRBJ2-3; V: TRBV5-1; DNA: TGCGCCAGCAGCACTCGACTAGCGGGAGTATTAAATACGCAGTATTTT; CDR3: CASSTRLAGVLNTQYF
size: .; D: TRBD1; J: TRBJ1-2; V: TRBV10-3; DNA: TGTGCCATCAGTACGGGGACAGGGGGCTCGGATGGCTACACCTTC; CDR3: CAISTGTGGSDGYTF
size: .; D: TRBD2; J: TRBJ2-7; V: TRBV5-1; DNA: TGCGCCAGCAGCAGCGGGAGGGCCGGGGAGCAGTACTTC; CDR3: CASSSGRAGEQYF
size: .; D: .; J: TRBJ2-7; V: TRBV27; DNA: TGTGCCAGCAGTGGAGGCGCTAAACCAGTCTACGAGCAGTACTTC; CDR3: CASSGGAKPVYEQYF
size: once; D: TRBD1; J: TRBJ2-7; V: TRBV7-2; DNA: TGTGCCAGCAGCTTTCCGGGACAGGGTGGCTACGAGCAGTACTTC; CDR3: CASSFPGQGGYEQYF
size: .; D: TRBD2; J: TRBJ2-1; V: TRBV2; DNA: TGTGCCAGCAGGACCGGGACTAGCGCTTACAATGAGCAGTTCTTC; CDR3: CASRTGTSAYNEQFF
size: .; D: .; J: TRBJ1-1; V: TRBV10-3; DNA: TGTGCCATCCTAGCAGGTGTAGGCACTGAAGCTTTCTTT; CDR3: CAILAGVGTEAFF
size: .; D: .; J: TRBJ2-6; V: TRBV29-1; DNA: TGCAGCGTCCACGACACCTCTGGGGCCAACGTCCTGACTTTC; CDR3: CSVHDTSGANVLTF
size: .; D: .; J: TRBJ2-7; V: TRBV11-2; DNA: TGTGCCAGCAGCCCGGGCCTACTAGAGTACGAGCAGTACTTC; CDR3: CASSPGLLEYEQYF
size: .; D: TRBD2; J: TRBJ2-2; V: TRBV5-1; DNA: TGCGCCAGCAGCCCATACCAGCCGGGAGGCGGGGAGCTGTTTTTT; CDR3: CASSPYQPGGGELFF
size: once; D: TRBD2; J: TRBJ2-1; V: TRBV5-1; DNA: TGCGCCAGCAGGGAGACTAGCGAGCATGAGCAGTTCTTC; CDR3: CASRETSEHEQFF
size: .; D: TRBD2; J: TRBJ2-7; V: TRBV5-5; DNA: TGTGCCAGCAGCTTTGAGTTGCCAGCGGGATTGGCCTACGAGCAGTACTTC; CDR3: CASSFELPAGLAYEQYF
size: .; D: TRBD2; J: TRBJ2-7; V: TRBV5-1; DNA: TGCGCCAGCAGCTTGGAAGCGGGAGCGAGCGAGCAGTACTTC; CDR3: CASSLEAGASEQYF
size: .; D: .; J: TRBJ2-3; V: TRBV27; DNA: TGTGCCAGCAGTGAAGACGGGACTGGAGATACGCAGTATTTT; CDR3: CASSEDGTGDTQYF
size: .; D: TRBD2; J: TRBJ2-1; V: TRBV4-2; DNA: TGTGCCAGCAGCGCGGGACTAGCGGAGGACAATGAGCAGTTCTTC; CDR3: CASSAGLAEDNEQFF
size: .; D: TRBD1; J: TRBJ1-2; V: TRBV6-5; DNA: TGTGCCAGCAGTTACTCCCAAACAGGGGGCGATGGCTACACCTTC; CDR3: CASSYSQTGGDGYTF
size: once; D: .; J: TRBJ2-1; V: TRBV6-4; DNA: TGTGCCAGCAGTGACTCAGCTAGCTCCTACAATGAGCAGTTCTTC; CDR3: CASSDSASSYNEQFF
size: .; D: TRBD2; J: TRBJ2-1; V: TRBV27; DNA: TGTGCCAGCAGTTCTTGGCGGGAGGGCCAAGATGAGCAGTTCTTC; CDR3: CASSSWREGQDEQFF
size: .; D: .; J: TRBJ2-1; V: TRBV6-5; DNA: TGTGCCAGCAGTTACTCCCAAGCCAGGGAGCAGTTCTTC; CDR3: CASSYSQAREQFF
size: .; D: .; J: TRBJ1-2; V: TRBV6-5; DNA: TGTGCCAGCAGTTACTTCATGATCCCAGTCTATGGCTACACCTTC; CDR3: CASSYFMIPVYGYTF
size: .; D: .; J: TRBJ2-3; V: TRBV5-6; DNA: TGTGCCAGCAGCCTCCTTGCAGATACGCAGTATTTT; CDR3: CASSLLADTQYF
size: .; D: .; J: TRBJ2-4; V: TRBV7-9; DNA: TGTGCCAGCAGCTTAGTTCGTTGGGGGCGCGTGACCAAAAACATTCAGTACTTC; CDR3: CASSLVRWGRVTKNIQYF
size: .; D: .; J: TRBJ2-1; V: TRBV10-3; DNA: TGTGCCATCCGGTCTAGCGTCTACAATGAGCAGTTCTTC; CDR3: CAIRSSVYNEQFF
size: .; D: .; J: TRBJ2-3; V: TRBV2; DNA: TGTGCCAGCAGTGGGACGGGAGTACATACGCAGTATTTT; CDR3: CASSGTGVHTQYF
size: .; D: TRBD1; J: TRBJ1-1; V: TRBV27; DNA: TGTGCCAGCAGTTTCCCCGGACAGGGGGCAGAAGCTTTCTTT; CDR3: CASSFPGQGAEAFF
size: .; D: .; J: TRBJ2-7; V: TRBV27; DNA: TGTGCCAGCAGTTTATCGTTGGTATCGCCGAGCGGCGACGAGCAGTACTTC; CDR3: CASSLSLVSPSGDEQYF
size: .; D: .; J: TRBJ2-2; V: TRBV28; DNA: TGTGCCAGCAGTTGGGCCAGGGGGAACACCGGGGAGCTGTTTTTT; CDR3: CASSWARGNTGELFF
size: few; D: TRBD1; J: TRBJ2-3; V: TRBV28; DNA: TGTGCCAGCAGTTTTCTTGGGACAGGGACCACAGATACGCAGTATTTT; CDR3: CASSFLGTGTTDTQYF
size: .; D: TRBD2; J: TRBJ2-1; V: TRBV7-7; DNA: TGTGCTAGCAGCTTAGGGACTAGCGGGAGTGAGCAGTTCTTC; CDR3: CASSLGTSGSEQFF
size: .; D: TRBD2; J: TRBJ2-3; V: TRBV5-4; DNA: TGTGCCAGCAGCGAGCGGCCCAGCGGGAGGGCCGGCACAGATACGCAGTATTTT; CDR3: CASSERPSGRAGTDTQYF
size: once; D: TRBD1; J: TRBJ2-7; V: TRBV27; DNA: TGTGCCAGCAGTTTATGGGACAGCTCCTACGAGCAGTACTTC; CDR3: CASSLWDSSYEQYF
size: .; D: .; J: TRBJ2-7; V: TRBV16; DNA: TGTGCCAGCAGCCCTGACAGGTTATACGAGCAGTACTTC; CDR3: CASSPDRLYEQYF
size: .; D: .; J: TRBJ1-1; V: TRBV19; DNA: TGTGCCAGTAGTATGTCCGTGGCAGGGAGGGATGAAGCTTTCTTT; CDR3: CASSMSVAGRDEAFF
size: once; D: .; J: TRBJ1-4; V: TRBV2; DNA: TGTGCCATCAAAATAGTGGCGTACGGGGGTGAAAAACTGTTTTTT; CDR3: CAIKIVAYGGEKLFF
size: .; D: TRBD2; J: TRBJ2-1; V: TRBV11-2; DNA: TGTGCCAGCAGCCCCCAGGGGACTAGCGGATACAATGAGCAGTTCTTC; CDR3: CASSPQGTSGYNEQFF
size: .; D: TRBD2; J: TRBJ2-7; V: TRBV4-1; DNA: TGCGCCAGCAGCCACCATACCGGGACTAGCGGCCCCTCCTACGAGCAGTACTTC; CDR3: CASSHHTGTSGPSYEQYF
size: .; D: .; J: TRBJ2-3; V: TRBV14; DNA: TGTGCCAGCAGCTTATTAACGCAAGCAGCGGGCACAGATACGCAGTATTTT; CDR3: CASSLLTQAAGTDTQYF
size: once; D: TRBD2; J: TRBJ2-1; V: TRBV7-7; DNA: TGTGCCAGCAGCACGGGACTAGCAGTATACAATGAGCAGTTCTTC; CDR3: CASSTGLAVYNEQFF
size: .; D: .; J: TRBJ1-2; V: TRBV6-1; DNA: TGTGCCAGCAGGGTGACAGGCGCAATCTATGGCTACACCTTC; CDR3: CASRVTGAIYGYTF
size: .; D: TRBD2; J: TRBJ2-3; V: TRBV10-2; DNA: TGCGCCAGCAGCCCACTAGCGGGGAGCACAGATACGCAGTATTTT; CDR3: CASSPLAGSTDTQYF
size: .; D: .; J: TRBJ2-1; V: TRBV13; DNA: TGTGCCAGCAGCCAGGAGGGGTCCTACAATGAGCAGTTCTTC; CDR3: CASSQEGSYNEQFF
size: .; D: .; J: TRBJ1-1; V: TRBV19; DNA: TGTGCCAGTAGTACCTCCCGACAGGTCTTGGAAGGGTACACTGAAGCTTTCTTT; CDR3: CASSTSRQVLEGYTEAFF
size: .; D: TRBD1; J: TRBJ2-7; V: TRBV18; DNA: TGTGCCAGCTCACCAAAATTGATCTGGGACAGGGGACCCTACGAGCAGTACTTC; CDR3: CASSPKLIWDRGPYEQYF
size: few; D: TRBD2; J: TRBJ2-2; V: TRBV6-4; DNA: TGTGCCAGCAGTGACTCCCGGGAGGGGGCGAACACCGGGGAGCTGTTTTTT; CDR3: CASSDSREGANTGELFF
size: .; D: .; J: TRBJ2-5; V: TRBV7-4; DNA: TGTGCCAGCAGCTCCCTGGGAAGGAGGGGTAATCGGACCCAGTACTTC; CDR3: CASSSLGRRGNRTQYF
size: .; D: TRBD1; J: TRBJ1-1; V: TRBV5-1; DNA: TGCGCCAGCAGTCCAGGGACAGGGGCTGAAGCTTTCTTT; CDR3: CASSPGTGAEAFF
size: .; D: .; J: TRBJ2-1; V: TRBV6-5; DNA: TGTGCCAGCAGTTACTCGAGACTTTACAATGAGCAGTTCTTC; CDR3: CASSYSRLYNEQFF